This entry describes one T cell receptor beta chain. This entry is derived from a study of shared clonotypes between healthy human individuals. V dropped 3 bases and J dropped 5 bases, with 16 bases sitting between them. The germline gives CDR1 SEHNR, CDR2 FQNEAQ (reference sequence). This CDR3 region has 15 residues. Assay: immunoSEQ multiplex PCR; the TCRdb copy retains only in-frame clones and omits some. The sample includes more than 2,000,000 clones, around 90% seen only once; the top ten take around 0.14%. Sequenced input: naive CD4+ T cells sorted from blood. Noted subset: CD45RA+ positively selected. The chain joins TRBV7-9 to TRBJ2-5; D may match TRBD1 or TRBD2 (5 bases each). The sequence was obtained from a man aged 18 to 29 in good health. CDR3 sequence (DNA): TGTGCCAGCAGCTTCCGAGGGGTCTTAGGCGAGACCCAGTACTTC. This encodes CASSFRGVLGETQYF.